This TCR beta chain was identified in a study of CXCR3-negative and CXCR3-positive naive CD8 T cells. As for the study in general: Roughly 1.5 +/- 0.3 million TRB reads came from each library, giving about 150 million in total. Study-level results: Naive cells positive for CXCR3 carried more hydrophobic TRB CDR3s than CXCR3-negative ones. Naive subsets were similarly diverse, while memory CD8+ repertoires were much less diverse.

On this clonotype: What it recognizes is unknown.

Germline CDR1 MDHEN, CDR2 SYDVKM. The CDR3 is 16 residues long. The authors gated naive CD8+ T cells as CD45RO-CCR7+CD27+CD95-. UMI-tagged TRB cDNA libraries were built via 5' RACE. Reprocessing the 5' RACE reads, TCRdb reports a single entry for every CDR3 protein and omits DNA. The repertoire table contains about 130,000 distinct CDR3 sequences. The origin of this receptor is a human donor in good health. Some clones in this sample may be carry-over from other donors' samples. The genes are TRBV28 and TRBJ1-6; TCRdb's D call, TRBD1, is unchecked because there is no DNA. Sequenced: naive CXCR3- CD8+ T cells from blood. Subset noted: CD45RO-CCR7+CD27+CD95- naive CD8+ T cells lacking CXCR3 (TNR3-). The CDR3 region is CASNRPRGQGYSPLHF. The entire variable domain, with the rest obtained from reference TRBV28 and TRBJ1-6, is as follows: DVKVTQSSRYLVKRTGEKVFLECVQDMDHENMFWYRQDPGLGLRLIYFSYDVKMKEKGDIPEGYSVSREKKERFSLILESASTNQTSMYLCASNRPRGQGYSPLHFGNGTRLTVT.